One and the same sample provided the 27 T cell receptor beta chains below, sequenced in a study of long-term antiretroviral therapy in people with HIV. The assay used was immunoSEQ (version v3.0), run at survey level. Some clones are missing from TCRdb's copy, which holds only in-frame ones; the method was immunoSEQ multiplex PCR. The sample includes about 27,000 clones, roughly three quarters seen only once; the top ten take roughly 10%. The sequenced sample was unsorted PBMCs, obtained 2.1 years after starting antiretroviral therapy. The receptors derive from a man aged 25-40 years with HIV.

The CDR3 sequence: CASSPRTGNNSPLHF. The CDR3 DNA follows: TGTGCCAGCAGCCCCAGGACAGGGAATAATTCACCCCTCCACTTT. The chain couples TRBV7-2 to TRBJ1-6; 8 nucleotides line up with TRBD1. Germline CDR1 reads SGHTA; CDR2 reads FQGNSA. The CDR3 has 15 residues. J gave up 5 bases and V 5 bases, and 5 bases lay outside the gene matches.

V and J are TRBV28 and TRBJ2-7, with 16 positions matching TRBD2. The germline V gene encodes CDR1 MDHEN and CDR2 SYDVKM. V shed 4 bases, J shed 3 bases, and the junction held 6 bases outside the gene matches. The CDR3 is made up of 17 amino acids. The CDR3 sequence: CASSSGLAGGVRYEQYF. The CDR3 DNA reads TGTGCCAGCAGTTCGGGACTAGCGGGAGGGGTACGCTACGAGCAGTACTTC.

The chain links TRBV29-1 to TRBJ2-2; possibly TRBD2 for D (6 bases). The germline gives CDR1 SQVTM, CDR2 ANQGSEA. This CDR3 spans 11 amino acids. The V end was cut by 7 bases, the J end by 7 bases, with 10 bases between. CDR3 bases: TGCAGCGGTGGAGGGGACGGGGAGCTGTTTTTT. Translated: CSGGGDGELFF.

The rearrangement uses TRBV10-3 and TRBJ1-1; 8 bases are a match to TRBD1. Germline CDR1 reads ENHRY; CDR2 reads SYGVKD. The V gene end was trimmed by 3 bases and the J gene end by 1 base; junction bases not matched to a gene: 7. CDR3 length: 16 residues. The CDR3, as DNA: TGTGCCATCAGTGACCCGACAGGGGCCGGGAACACTGAAGCTTTCTTT. Encoded protein: CAISDPTGAGNTEAFF.

This clone was counted only a few times. V gene TRBV6-5 combines with J gene TRBJ1-2; 7 positions match TRBD1. Germline CDR1 MNHEY, CDR2 SVGAGI. J was trimmed by 4 bases and V by 6 bases; bases with no gene match: 2. This CDR3 is built from 12 residues. CDR3 coding DNA: TGTGCCAGCAGAACAGGGGTCTATGGCTACACCTTC. Its translation is CASRTGVYGYTF.

The CDR3 region is CASSGTGGAKYGYTF. For the CDR3, the DNA is TGTGCCAGCAGCGGGACTGGGGGGGCGAAATATGGCTACACCTTC. The J gene is TRBJ1-2, the V gene TRBV5-6; TRBD1 is a possible D gene (6 bases). The germline V gene has CDR1 SGHDT and CDR2 YYEEEE. V lost 4 bases and J lost 5, with 18 bases in between. CDR3 length equals 15 residues.

The chain has TRBV10-3 and TRBJ1-6; weak D call: TRBD1 (6 bases). The V end was cut by 6 bases, the J end by 9 bases, with 12 bases between. CDR1 is ENHRY, CDR2 SYGVKD, per germline. This CDR3 comprises 13 residues. The chain's CDR3 is CAISPDSASPLHF. The CDR3 DNA sequence: TGTGCCATCAGCCCGGACAGTGCTTCACCCCTCCACTTT.

This clone was observed a single time. V and J are TRBV30 and TRBJ1-1, with 7 bases identical to TRBD1. The CDR3 spans 15 residues. V lost 1 base to trimming and J lost 1 base; unmatched junction nucleotides: 6. Per the germline V gene, CDR1 is GTSNPN and CDR2 is SVGIG (reference sequence). CDR3 nucleotide sequence: TGTGCCTGGAGTGGCCACAGGGGTGGGAACACTGAAGCTTTCTTT. Translation: CAWSGHRGGNTEAFF.

This clone is large. The CDR3: CASSITSGLSYEQYF. CDR3 coding DNA: TGCGCCAGCAGCATAACTAGCGGCCTCTCCTACGAGCAGTACTTC. The chain uses TRBV10-2 and TRBJ2-7, with 8 bases that match TRBD2. CDR3 length: 15 amino acids. Germline loops: CDR1 WSHSY, CDR2 SAAADI. Germline trimming cut 6 bases from V and 0 bases from J; bases unmatched to any gene: 7.

The chain links TRBV10-1 to TRBJ1-1; no definite D call. CDR3 size: 14 residues. CDR1 WNHNN and CDR2 SYGVQD come from the germline V gene (reference sequence). The V end was cut by 7 bases, the J end by 2 bases, with 14 bases between. CDR3 in DNA: TGCGCCAGCAATATCCGGCCAGCAAACACTGAAGCTTTCTTT. This codes for CASNIRPANTEAFF.

J is TRBJ1-6 and V is TRBV7-8; TRBD1 might be the D (5 bases). This CDR3 region has 18 residues. Per the germline V gene, CDR1 is SGHVS and CDR2 is FQNEAQ. With 2 bases removed from V and 0 bases from J, the gap between germline ends came to 14 bases. In nucleotides, the CDR3 is TGTGCCAGCAGCTTACCCCTGGGGGGAAACTCCTATAATTCACCCCTCCACTTT. Residues: CASSLPLGGNSYNSPLHF.

The chain links TRBV6-5 to TRBJ2-5, with TRBD1 as a possible D gene (5 bases). The CDR3 sequence is 14 residues long. The V end was cut by 5 bases, the J end by 1 base, with 11 bases between. Germline CDR1 and CDR2: MNHEY and SVGAGI. CDR3 sequence: CASSETQVQETQYF. The CDR3, as DNA: TGTGCCAGCAGTGAAACACAGGTCCAAGAGACCCAGTACTTC.

CDR3 residues: CASSLKSPGMNSPLHF. The CDR3 DNA follows: TGTGCCAGCAGCTTAAAGTCGCCAGGGATGAATTCACCCCTCCACTTT. The V call is TRBV7-9, the J call TRBJ1-6; possible D gene TRBD1, 5 bases. Germline V gives CDR1 SEHNR, CDR2 FQNEAQ (reference sequence). The CDR3 runs to 16 residues. V lost 2 bases, J lost 7 bases, and 15 bases lay in between.

Only a few counts were recorded for this clone. The rearrangement uses TRBV4-1 and TRBJ2-7; 9 bases line up with TRBD2. J was trimmed by 2 bases and V by 4 bases; bases with no gene match: 12. Germline V gives CDR1 MGHRA, CDR2 YSYEKL. CDR3 size: 17 residues. The CDR3 DNA sequence: TGCGCCAGCAGCCGCCTGAGTACTAGCGGGTATACCTACGAGCAGTACTTC. Encoded protein: CASSRLSTSGYTYEQYF.

The rearrangement joins TRBV6-6 to TRBJ1-6, with D unresolved. Trimming removed 0 bases at V and 7 bases at J, with 10 bases between. This CDR3 has 15 residues. The germline V gene has CDR1 MNHNY and CDR2 SVGAGI (reference sequence). CDR3 DNA sequence: TGTGCCAGCAGTTACTCTTCCGTATTAAATTCACCCCTCCACTTT. The encoded protein is CASSYSSVLNSPLHF.

V is TRBV6-5 and J is TRBJ1-2, with 10 nucleotides matching TRBD1. The germline CDR1 and CDR2 sequences are MNHEY and SVGAGI. The V and J ends lost 5 bases and 10 bases, in that order; junction bases with no gene match: 10. The CDR3 is 14 residues long. DNA for the CDR3: TGTGCCAGCAGTGCTACCGGGACAGGGGACGACTACACCTTC. It translates to CASSATGTGDDYTF.

This clone has more than one count but fewer than ten. The chain employs TRBV29-1 and TRBJ2-5; D not resolved. V lost 4 bases and J lost 6, with 12 bases in between. Germline values: CDR1 SQVTM, CDR2 ANQGSEA. This CDR3 has 12 residues. The CDR3 region is CSVVGSVKTQYF. The CDR3 bases are TGCAGCGTTGTCGGCTCAGTTAAGACCCAGTACTTC.

The chain carries TRBV9 and TRBJ2-3, with unresolved D. This CDR3 comprises 13 residues. Trimming shortened V by 7 bases and J by 2 bases, and 11 bases separated the two germline ends. CDR1 is SGDLS, CDR2 YYNGEE, per germline. The CDR3 nucleotides read TGTGCCAGCTCCGTGAAAATCACAGATACGCAGTATTTT. Protein product: CASSVKITDTQYF.

CDR3 coding DNA: TGTGCCAGCAGTGAATTAATCGGGGGGAACACTGAAGCTTTCTTT. Amino acid sequence: CASSELIGGNTEAFF. The gene calls are TRBV2 and TRBJ1-1, with D possibly being TRBD1 (5 bases). V shed 2 bases and J shed 1 base, with 11 bases lying between them. CDR1 and CDR2 from the germline V gene are SNHLY and FYNNEI. The CDR3 has 15 residues.

This clone has a single count. The chain links TRBV4-1 to TRBJ1-6; 10 nucleotides align to TRBD1. The CDR3 totals 16 residues. J was trimmed by 10 bases and V by 0 bases; bases with no gene match: 6. The germline V gene has CDR1 MGHRA and CDR2 YSYEKL. Written as DNA, the CDR3 is TGCGCCAGCAGCCAAGACGCCGGGACAGGGGTCTCACCCCTCCACTTT. Translating it yields CASSQDAGTGVSPLHF.

V is TRBV6-6 and J is TRBJ1-1; D uncertain. The V end was cut by 5 bases, the J end by 2 bases, with 9 bases between. Germline V CDR1 and CDR2: MNHNY, SVGAGI (reference sequence). There are 13 residues in the CDR3. The CDR3 is CASSRTANTEAFF. As DNA, the CDR3 is TGTGCCAGCAGTCGAACAGCCAACACTGAAGCTTTCTTT.

J is TRBJ2-1 and V is TRBV5-1, with TRBD1 as a possible D gene (5 bases). There are 16 residues in the CDR3. V lost 2 bases and J lost 1, with 13 bases in between. CDR1 and CDR2 (germline): SGHRS, YFSETQ. CDR3 DNA: TGCGCCAGCAGCTTAGACGCCCCAGGGTCCTACAATGAGCAGTTCTTC. Translation: CASSLDAPGSYNEQFF.

The chain uses TRBV20-1 and TRBJ1-1; TRBD1 is a possible D gene (6 bases). The CDR3 is 11 amino acids. The germline CDR1 and CDR2 sequences are DFQATT and SNEGSKA (reference sequence). CDR3 sequence reads: CRAGAQTEAFF. For the CDR3, the DNA is TGCAGAGCAGGGGCGCAAACTGAAGCTTTCTTT.

As DNA, the CDR3 is TGTGCCAGCAGCGACAGGTTTACTGAAGCTTTCTTT. Translating it yields CASSDRFTEAFF. The V and J genes are TRBV5-4 and TRBJ1-1, with D possibly matching TRBD1 (6 bases). The V end lost 4 bases, the J end lost 5 bases, and 9 bases lay between the germline ends. The CDR3 totals 12 residues. The germline gives CDR1 SGHNT, CDR2 YYREEE (reference sequence).

This chain connects TRBV19 to TRBJ1-5; D might be TRBD1 (5 bases). Trimming took off 7 bases at V and 2 bases at J, with 15 bases between the two ends. The CDR3 spans 15 residues. The germline V gene has CDR1 LNHDA and CDR2 SQIVND (reference sequence). CDR3 bases: TGTGCCAGTACCTCCGGGGGGGGTGGCAATCAGCCCCAGCATTTT. Its protein product is CASTSGGGGNQPQHF.

V and J are TRBV29-1 and TRBJ1-6; 8 positions match TRBD1. Germline CDR1 is SQVTM and CDR2 is ANQGSEA. V was clipped by 0 bases and J by 3 bases; unmatched bases: 22. The CDR3 spans 22 residues. In DNA, the CDR3 is TGCAGCGTTGAAGATAGTCCCGCAGGGGGCCTCAATTACGCGCTCTATAATTCACCCCTCCACTTT. It translates to CSVEDSPAGGLNYALYNSPLHF.

This clone was counted a single time. This chain joins TRBV6-5 and TRBJ2-7, with 7 bases identical to TRBD2. CDR3 length: 15 amino acids. Germline V gene lookup returns CDR1 MNHEY and CDR2 SVGAGI. V trimming: 5 bases; J trimming: 2 bases; junction bases outside the gene matches: 9. The DNA of the CDR3 is TGTGCCAGCAGTCCGGCTGGGAGCGGGGCCTACGAGCAGTACTTC. The encoded protein is CASSPAGSGAYEQYF.